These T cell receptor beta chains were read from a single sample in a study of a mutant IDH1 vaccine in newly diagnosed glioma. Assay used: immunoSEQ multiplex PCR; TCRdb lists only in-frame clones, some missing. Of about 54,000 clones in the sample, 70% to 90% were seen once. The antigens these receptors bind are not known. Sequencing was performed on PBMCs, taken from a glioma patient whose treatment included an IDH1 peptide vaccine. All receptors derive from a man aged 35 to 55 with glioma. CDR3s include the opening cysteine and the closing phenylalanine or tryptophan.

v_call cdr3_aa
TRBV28 CASSLPQGWYEQYF
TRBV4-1 CASSQARTGRSGNTIYF
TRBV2 CASSKEGATNEKLFF
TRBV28 CATREAGANVLTF
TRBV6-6 CAAKGGQMGNTIYF
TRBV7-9 CASSLGLSYEQYF
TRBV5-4 CASSLGGQGKYYGYTF
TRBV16 CASSQSVGFHEQYF
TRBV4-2 CASSQEARHDTQYF
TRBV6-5 CASSNSGVGNTIYF
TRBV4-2 CASSQEPQLNSGANVLTF
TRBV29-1 CSVGGTSGALTSTDTQYF
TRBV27 CASSTGTAKNIQYF
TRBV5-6 CASRRGPEAFF
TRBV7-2 CASSLASWEETQYF
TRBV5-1 CASSLTIGTNEQFF
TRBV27 CASSFRGTPRETQYF
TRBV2 CASSGNYGLETQYF
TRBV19 CASSIVKGDQPQHF
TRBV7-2 CASSPTGPIGGELFF
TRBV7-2 CASSLHRGQGYEQYF
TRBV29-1 CSVHWAAEVGEQYF
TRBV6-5 CASKQGSNQPQHF
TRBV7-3 CASSRGQNTEAFF
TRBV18 CASSPRQRTDGTDTQYF
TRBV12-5 CASGTSGDRFSSYNEQFF
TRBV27 CASSSHHPRAETQYF
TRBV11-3 CASSHREGGSGNTIYF
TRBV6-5 CASSFGTGRDVEKLFF
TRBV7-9 CASSLHPPMLRYEQYF
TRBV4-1 CASSQAGLLTYNEQFF
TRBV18 CASSRRTSGRVEQYF
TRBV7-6 CASSIGQGSYNEQFF
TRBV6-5 CASSLQGFYGYTF
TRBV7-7 CASSSDSIGELFF
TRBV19 CASSITGSVIYEQYF
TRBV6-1 CASSVTGPVPTDTQYF
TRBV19 CASSIDSGVYSEQYF
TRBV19 CASSFMTANQPQHF
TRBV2 CASTLTVTSNQPQHF
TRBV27 CASSFVGNGTYTQYF
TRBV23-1 CASSPDRGSPF
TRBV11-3 CASSDSRWDREGTGELFF
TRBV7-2 CASSLVLAGPYEQYF
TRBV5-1 CASSLTQGGNTEAFF
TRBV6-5 CASRRAAGLDYEQYF